This paragraph reports one TCR beta chain. Grouping used clinical history reported by participants in a survey and questionnaire. The data derive from a study of blood T cell repertoires in COVID-19. Study overall: Samples taken during acute and convalescent COVID-19 were collected in the United States, Italy and Spain. The cDNA or gDNA used as material had been derived from T cells, B-cell-depleted T cells, or PBMCs.

The authors' processing: Reference gene primer amplification yielded estimated nucleated cell counts. Sequencing used immunoSEQ multiplex PCR; TCRdb keeps in-frame clones, though not all of them. V and J calls and clone size are as listed in that table; D and trimming were resolved from the DNA. The data hold about 200,000 clones, with roughly 82% observed a single time. Germline values: CDR1 LGHDT, CDR2 YNNKEL (reference sequence). The CDR3 sequence is 18 residues long. V dropped 4 bases and J dropped 4; count of bases not matched to a gene: 13. The clonotype originates from a woman aged 60-75 years with acute COVID-19. The chain joins TRBV3-1 (or the pseudogene TRBV3-2) to TRBJ2-3; the match to TRBD2 covers 11 bases. Sequencing used PBMCs or T cells enriched from blood (not recorded which). CDR3 nucleotide sequence: TGTGCCAGCAGCCCGCCTCCCTCTAGCGGGGGGCTGCCAGATACGCAGTATTTT. Protein: CASSPPPSSGGLPDTQYF.